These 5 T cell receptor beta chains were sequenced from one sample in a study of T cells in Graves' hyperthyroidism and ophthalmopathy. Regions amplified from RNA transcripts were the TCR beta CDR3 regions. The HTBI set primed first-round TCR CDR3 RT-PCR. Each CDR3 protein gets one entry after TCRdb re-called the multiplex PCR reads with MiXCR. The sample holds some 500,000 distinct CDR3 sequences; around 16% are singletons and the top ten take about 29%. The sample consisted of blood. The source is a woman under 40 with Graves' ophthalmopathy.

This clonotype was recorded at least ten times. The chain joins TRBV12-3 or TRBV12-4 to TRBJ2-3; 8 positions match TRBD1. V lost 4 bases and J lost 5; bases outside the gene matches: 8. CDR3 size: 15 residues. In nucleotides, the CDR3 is TGTGCCAGCAGTTCTTACAGGGGGTCAGTAGATACGCAGTATTTT. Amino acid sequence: CASSSYRGSVDTQYF.

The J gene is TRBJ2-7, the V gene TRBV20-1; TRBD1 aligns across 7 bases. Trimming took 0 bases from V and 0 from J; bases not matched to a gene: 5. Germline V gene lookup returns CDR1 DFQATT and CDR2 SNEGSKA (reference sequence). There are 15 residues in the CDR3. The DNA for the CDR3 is TGCAGTGCTAGAGATCTAGGGACAGTCTCCTACGAGCAGTACTTC. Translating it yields CSARDLGTVSYEQYF.

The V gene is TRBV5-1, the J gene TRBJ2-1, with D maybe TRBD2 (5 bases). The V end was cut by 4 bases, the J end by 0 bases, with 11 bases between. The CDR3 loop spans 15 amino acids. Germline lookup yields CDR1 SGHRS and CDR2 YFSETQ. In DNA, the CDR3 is TGCGCCAGCAGCGTAGGAAGCGGCTCCTACAATGAGCAGTTCTTC. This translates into CASSVGSGSYNEQFF. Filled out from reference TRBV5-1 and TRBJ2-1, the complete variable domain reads KAGVTQTPRYLIKTRGQQVTLSCSPISGHRSVSWYQQTPGQGLQFLFEYFSETQRNKGNFPGRFSGRQFSNSRSEMNVSTLELGDSALYLCASSVGSGSYNEQFFGPGTRLTVL.

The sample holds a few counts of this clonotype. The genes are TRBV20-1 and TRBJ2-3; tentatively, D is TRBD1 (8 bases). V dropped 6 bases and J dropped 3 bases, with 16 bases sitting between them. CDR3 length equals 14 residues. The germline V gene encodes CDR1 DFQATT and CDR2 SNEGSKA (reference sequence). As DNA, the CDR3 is TGCAGTGCCAGACAGGGGAGGGAGACAGATACGCAGTATTTT. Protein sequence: CSARQGRETDTQYF.

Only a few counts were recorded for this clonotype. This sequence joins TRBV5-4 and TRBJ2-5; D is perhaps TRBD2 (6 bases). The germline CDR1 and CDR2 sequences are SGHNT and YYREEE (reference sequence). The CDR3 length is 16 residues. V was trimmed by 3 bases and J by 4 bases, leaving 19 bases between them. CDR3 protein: CASSWGGGMEGETQYF. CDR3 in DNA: TGTGCCAGCAGCTGGGGTGGCGGGATGGAGGGAGAGACCCAGTACTTC.